A selection of T cell receptor beta chains follows, all from one sample in a study of a mutant IDH1 vaccine in newly diagnosed glioma. TCRdb keeps only in-frame clones here, not all; method: immunoSEQ multiplex PCR. The sample includes around 26,000 clones, 82% of them seen just once. No antigen is known for these receptors. The sample in question was PBMCs, obtained from a glioma patient whose treatment included an IDH1 peptide vaccine. These receptors all come from a man aged 35 to 55 with glioma. Some clones in this sample may be carry-over from other donors' samples. CDR3s include the opening cysteine and the closing phenylalanine or tryptophan. The D gene is left open where the match is weak. A row's size may be missing; if present it is once, few, many or a size class.

>16|TRBV5-6|TRBJ2-3|NA|NA
CASSSDRFQLTDTQYF
TGTGCCAGCAGCTCAGACAGATTCCAGCTCACAGATACGCAGTATTTT
>12|TRBV7-2|TRBJ1-2|NA|NA
CASSQESHGYTF
TGTGCCAGCAGCCAGGAATCCCATGGCTACACCTTC
>14|TRBV5-4|TRBJ1-2|NA|NA
CASSFDRNPYGYTF
TGTGCCAGCAGCTTCGACCGAAATCCCTATGGCTACACCTTC
>15|TRBV25-1|TRBJ1-1|once|NA
CASSDTLGPGSEAFF
TGTGCCAGCTCGGACACCCTGGGTCCGGGATCTGAAGCTTTCTTT
>15|TRBV5-8|TRBJ2-1|NA|NA
CASSLNRDSYNEQFF
TGTGCCAGCAGCTTGAACAGGGACTCCTACAATGAGCAGTTCTTC
>10|TRBV27|TRBJ2-3|NA|NA
CAVVADTQYF
TGTGCCGTTGTCGCAGATACGCAGTATTTT
>19|TRBV5-8|TRBJ2-2|once|NA
CASSLGALRGALYTGELFF
TGTGCCAGCAGCTTGGGGGCCCTGAGGGGGGCTTTGTACACCGGGGAGCTGTTTTTT
>14|TRBV9|TRBJ1-2|NA|NA
CASSVDTGSGGYTF
TGTGCCAGCAGCGTAGACACGGGATCGGGCGGCTACACCTTC
>15|TRBV6-1|TRBJ1-1|NA|NA
CASSVEPAPWTEAFF
TGTGCCAGCAGTGTCGAGCCGGCCCCGTGGACTGAAGCTTTCTTT
>15|TRBV6-5|TRBJ1-1|few|NA
CASILRAGTSTEAFF
TGTGCCAGCATCTTACGGGCAGGGACGAGCACTGAAGCTTTCTTT
>12|TRBV5-1|TRBJ2-3|large|NA
CASSEHTDTQYF
TGCGCCAGCAGCGAACACACAGATACGCAGTATTTT
>12|TRBV28|TRBJ1-1|NA|NA
CATNNERAEAFF
TGTGCCACCAACAACGAACGGGCTGAAGCTTTCTTT
>14|TRBV9|TRBJ2-7|NA|TRBD2
CASSLGGESYEQYF
TGTGCCAGCAGCTTGGGGGGGGAGTCCTACGAGCAGTACTTC
>13|TRBV18|TRBJ1-1|NA|NA
CASSPQGNTEAFF
TGTGCCAGCTCACCACAGGGAAACACTGAAGCTTTCTTT
>13|TRBV6-4|TRBJ1-2|NA|TRBD1
CASSAETGNGYTF
TGTGCCAGCAGTGCGGAGACAGGGAATGGCTACACCTTC
>16|TRBV28|TRBJ1-6|NA|NA
CASSWTEGRLDSPLHF
TGTGCCAGCAGTTGGACAGAGGGGAGATTGGATTCACCCCTCCACTTT
>13|TRBV6-6|TRBJ2-7|NA|NA
CASSYSPHYEQYF
TGTGCCAGCAGTTACTCTCCCCACTACGAGCAGTACTTC
>14|TRBV4-1|TRBJ1-1|once|NA
CASSSKGLNTEAFF
TGCGCCAGCAGCAGTAAAGGCCTCAACACTGAAGCTTTCTTT
>14|TRBV5-6|TRBJ1-1|NA|NA
CASSPGPWRAEAFF
TGTGCCAGCAGCCCCGGGCCCTGGAGGGCTGAAGCTTTCTTT
>13|TRBV19|TRBJ2-3|few|NA
CASRVQGADTQYF
TGTGCCAGTAGAGTACAAGGCGCAGATACGCAGTATTTT
>15|TRBV6-1|TRBJ2-5|NA|TRBD1
CASSGGQGKRETQYF
TGTGCCAGCAGTGGTGGACAGGGGAAGAGAGAGACCCAGTACTTC
>16|TRBV15|TRBJ2-5|NA|NA
CATSRDVGGPLETQYF
TGTGCCACCAGCAGAGATGTGGGGGGGCCTCTAGAGACCCAGTACTTC
>14|TRBV6-5|TRBJ2-7|NA|NA
CASSYNPATYEQYF
TGTGCCAGCAGTTACAACCCCGCAACCTACGAGCAGTACTTC
>15|TRBV6-5|TRBJ1-1|few|NA
CASSSVPRTNTEAFF
TGTGCCAGCAGTTCCGTGCCCCGGACGAACACTGAAGCTTTCTTT
>16|TRBV10-2|TRBJ2-3|NA|TRBD1
CASINNRDRVIDTQYF
TGCGCCAGCATTAATAACCGGGACAGGGTAATAGATACGCAGTATTTT
>16|TRBV28|TRBJ2-4|NA|TRBD2
CASGNSGGAAKNIQYF
TGTGCCAGCGGGAATAGCGGGGGGGCGGCCAAAAACATTCAGTACTTC
>12|TRBV29-1|TRBJ1-1|few|TRBD1
CSVAQGWTEAFF
TGCAGCGTAGCACAGGGGTGGACTGAAGCTTTCTTT
>14|TRBV2|TRBJ1-1|NA|NA
CASSESGYGTEAFF
TGTGCCAGCAGTGAATCAGGGTACGGCACTGAAGCTTTCTTT
>12|TRBV7-2|TRBJ2-7|NA|NA
CASSSGTPRRYF
TGTGCCAGCAGCTCCGGGACTCCGAGGCGGTACTTC
>14|TRBV6-5|TRBJ1-3|NA|NA
CASRLTGYGNTIYF
TGTGCCAGCAGATTAACAGGGTATGGAAACACCATATATTTT
>13|TRBV6-6|TRBJ2-5|NA|NA
CASSQGLQETQYF
TGTGCCAGCAGTCAAGGACTGCAAGAGACCCAGTACTTC
>14|TRBV19|TRBJ1-6|NA|NA
CASSGSRFDSPLHF
TGTGCCAGTTCCGGGAGTCGGTTTGATTCACCCCTCCACTTT
>15|TRBV7-2|TRBJ1-6|NA|NA
CASSTSLGTGVSLHF
TGTGCCAGCAGCACTAGCCTCGGGACCGGCGTATCTCTCCACTTT
>12|TRBV7-2|TRBJ2-3|NA|NA
CASSQLGDTQYF
TGTGCCAGCAGCCAACTGGGGGATACGCAGTATTTT
>14|TRBV5-4|TRBJ1-4|NA|NA
CASSPAGREEKLFF
TGTGCCAGCAGCCCCGCGGGCAGGGAGGAAAAACTGTTTTTT
>18|TRBV6-1|TRBJ2-2|NA|TRBD2
CASSDWRGGSSNTGELFF
TGTGCCAGCAGTGACTGGCGGGGGGGCTCCAGTAACACCGGGGAGCTGTTTTTT
>15|TRBV6-5|TRBJ1-3|once|NA
CASSYRVNSGNTIYF
TGTGCCAGCAGTTATAGGGTGAACTCTGGAAACACCATATATTTT
>15|TRBV19|TRBJ1-2|NA|TRBD1
CASSILDRGNYGYTF
TGTGCCAGTAGTATCCTGGACAGGGGAAACTATGGCTACACCTTC
>13|TRBV6-5|TRBJ2-3|few|NA
CASSYLITDTQYF
TGTGCCAGCAGTTACCTTATCACAGATACGCAGTATTTT
>15|TRBV6-6|TRBJ2-5|NA|TRBD2
CASSGLAGQGETQYF
TGTGCCAGCAGTGGACTAGCGGGGCAGGGGGAGACCCAGTACTTC
>13|TRBV18|TRBJ1-1|NA|NA
CASSPGGRQEAFF
TGTGCCAGCTCACCGGGGGGGCGACAAGAAGCTTTCTTT
>16|TRBV7-3|TRBJ2-5|NA|TRBD2
CASSSLAGANQETQYF
TGTGCCAGCAGCTCCCTAGCGGGGGCGAACCAAGAGACCCAGTACTTC
>15|TRBV7-9|TRBJ1-6|NA|TRBD1
CASSPDRGGNSPLHF
TGTGCCAGCAGCCCAGACAGGGGGGGCAATTCACCCCTCCACTTT
>14|TRBV19|TRBJ2-6|NA|NA
CASSQYSGANVLTF
TGTGCCAGTAGCCAATACTCTGGGGCCAACGTCCTGACTTTC
>16|TRBV2|TRBJ2-1|NA|TRBD2
CADHLGRGGPYNEQFF
TGTGCGGACCACTTGGGGCGGGGGGGCCCCTACAATGAGCAGTTCTTC
>15|TRBV7-6|TRBJ1-4|NA|TRBD1
CASSLAGGAREKLFF
TGTGCCAGCAGCTTGGCAGGGGGCGCACGGGAAAAACTGTTTTTT
>18|TRBV7-8|TRBJ2-1|once|NA
CASSLDGRGARSYNEQFF
TGTGCCAGCAGCTTAGATGGGAGGGGGGCGCGATCCTACAATGAGCAGTTCTTC
>16|TRBV27|TRBJ1-5|NA|NA
CASSIGTHISNQPQHF
TGTGCCAGCAGTATCGGGACACATATAAGCAATCAGCCCCAGCATTTT
>14|TRBV7-2|TRBJ2-7|NA|NA
CASSISQGGYEQYF
TGTGCCAGCAGCATTAGCCAGGGGGGCTACGAGCAGTACTTC
>15|TRBV18|TRBJ1-2|NA|NA
CASSPRRASNYGYTF
TGTGCCAGCTCACCCAGGAGGGCTTCCAACTATGGCTACACCTTC
>15|TRBV7-6|TRBJ2-7|few|TRBD2
CASSLLLAGSYEQYF
TGTGCCAGCAGCTTATTACTAGCGGGGTCTTACGAGCAGTACTTC
>15|TRBV27|TRBJ2-7|NA|NA
CASSLWAGARSEQYF
TGTGCCAGCAGTTTATGGGCAGGGGCACGGTCCGAGCAGTACTTC
>15|TRBV4-2|TRBJ1-6|NA|TRBD1
CASSQDKQGHSPLHF
TGTGCCAGCAGCCAAGATAAACAGGGGCATTCACCCCTCCACTTT
>14|TRBV4-3|TRBJ2-7|NA|TRBD1
CASSQEAPGGEQYF
TGCGCCAGCAGCCAAGAGGCCCCAGGGGGCGAGCAGTACTTC
>15|TRBV19|TRBJ2-2|NA|TRBD1
CASSIERTGAGELFF
TGTGCCAGTAGTATAGAGAGGACAGGGGCCGGGGAGCTGTTTTTT
>14|TRBV5-6|TRBJ2-7|NA|NA
CASSLPTEAGEQYF
TGTGCCAGCAGCCTGCCGACAGAGGCAGGCGAGCAGTACTTC
>18|TRBV6-1|TRBJ2-6|NA|TRBD2
CASSEYPGGEGGANVLTF
TGTGCCAGCAGTGAATATCCGGGTGGGGAGGGGGGGGCCAACGTCCTGACTTTC